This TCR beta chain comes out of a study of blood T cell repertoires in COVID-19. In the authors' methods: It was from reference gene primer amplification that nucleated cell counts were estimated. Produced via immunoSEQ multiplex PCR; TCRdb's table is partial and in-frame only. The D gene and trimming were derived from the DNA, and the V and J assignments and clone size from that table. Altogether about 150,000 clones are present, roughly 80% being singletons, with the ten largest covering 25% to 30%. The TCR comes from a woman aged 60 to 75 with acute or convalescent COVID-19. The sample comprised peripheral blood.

The CDR3 loop reads CASSLERTGGGYTF. DNA of the CDR3: TGTGCCAGCAGCTTAGAGCGGACAGGGGGTGGCTACACCTTC. V and J are TRBV7-2 and TRBJ1-2; 10 bases align to TRBD1. The CDR3 contains 14 residues. The V segment lost 1 base and the J segment 7 bases; nucleotides outside the gene matches: 3. Germline assignment: CDR1 SGHTA and CDR2 FQGNSA.